This T cell receptor beta chain was sequenced for a study of T cells after yellow fever vaccination. Trimming removed 4 bases at V and 3 bases at J, with 13 bases between. Germline V lookup: CDR1 LGHDT, CDR2 YNNKEL (reference sequence). The CDR3 extends over 16 amino acids. Using its own MiXCR run on the 5' RACE reads, TCRdb lists one record per CDR3 protein. The sample contains roughly 500,000 distinct CDR3 sequences, 15% to 20% of which appear only once. The material was PBMCs, obtained 15 days after the yellow fever booster vaccination. The chain uses TRBV3-1 and TRBJ1-6; no definite D call. The TCR was taken from a man aged 25 to 45 who received the YFV17D yellow fever vaccine. The CDR3: CASSLNAGSYNSPLHF. The CDR3 nucleotides read TGTGCCAGCAGCCTAAACGCCGGGAGCTATAATTCACCCCTCCACTTT.